Shown below are 8 T cell receptor beta chains from a single sample sequenced in a study of control samples from healthy donors and cancer patients. Only in-frame clones appear in the TCRdb table, and some are missing; sequencing was by immunoSEQ multiplex PCR. The repertoire includes 75,000 to 100,000 clones, about 91% of them detected once, and roughly 15% sits in the top ten. Sequenced input: blood. These receptors were collected from a man under 40 in good health.

V and J are TRBV30 and TRBJ2-3, with a weak D call TRBD2 (6 bases). Trimming removed 4 bases from V and 4 bases from J, with 15 bases in between. The CDR3 spans 14 residues. CDR1 GTSNPN and CDR2 SVGIG come from the germline V gene (reference sequence). The CDR3 bases are TGTGCCTGGACTTTCGGGGGATCTTCAGATACGCAGTATTTT. This codes for CAWTFGGSSDTQYF.

This clone was found once. The chain combines TRBV9 with TRBJ1-2; D ambiguous. From germline, CDR1 is SGDLS and CDR2 YYNGEE. The V and J ends lost 4 bases and 1 base respectively, with 11 bases between them. There are 14 residues in the CDR3. The CDR3 region has the DNA TGTGCCAGCAGCCTCGGACCGATTAACTATGGCTACACCTTC. Translated: CASSLGPINYGYTF.

This sequence joins TRBV19 and TRBJ2-3; 12 nucleotides align to TRBD2. The CDR3 totals 16 residues. Trimming at V came to 9 bases and at J to 4 bases, leaving 11 bases not matched to a gene. Germline V gene lookup returns CDR1 LNHDA and CDR2 SQIVND (reference sequence). Here the CDR3 DNA reads TGTGCCAGCCATCCTACTAGCGGGAGGTCGGCAGATACGCAGTATTTT. Translating it yields CASHPTSGRSADTQYF.

This chain joins TRBV6-5 and TRBJ1-2; TRBD1 matches at 9 bases. Germline-derived CDR1 and CDR2 are MNHEY and SVGAGI. The CDR3 is 14 residues long. The junction had 5 bases not matched to a gene; V was cut back by 4 bases and J by 5 bases. The CDR3 DNA reads as TGTGCCAGCAGTTGGACAGGGGCATTTTATGGCTACACCTTC. It translates to CASSWTGAFYGYTF.

V usage is TRBV4-1 and J usage is TRBJ1-5, with 7 bases matching TRBD1. Germline CDR1 and CDR2: MGHRA and YSYEKL. V was pared by 4 bases and J by 1 base, with 13 bases of the junction left unmatched. The CDR3 sequence is 18 residues long. CDR3 sequence: CASSPPQGRRGSNQPQHF. The CDR3 DNA follows: TGCGCCAGCAGCCCCCCCCAGGGACGCAGGGGGAGCAATCAGCCCCAGCATTTT.

J is TRBJ2-1 and V is TRBV30; TRBD2 might be the D (5 bases). Germline V gene sequence: CDR1 GTSNPN, CDR2 SVGIG (reference sequence). This CDR3 is 15 amino acids long. Trimming removed 2 bases from V and 0 bases from J, with 11 bases in between. The CDR3 nucleotides read TGTGCCTGGAGTTTAACTAGTTCCTCCTACAATGAGCAGTTCTTC. Translating it yields CAWSLTSSSYNEQFF.

The CDR3 region is CASGLSGSSYEQYF. DNA for the CDR3: TGTGCCAGCGGCCTAAGCGGCAGCTCCTACGAGCAGTACTTC. The chain recombines TRBV5-4 with TRBJ2-7; tentative D call: TRBD2 (5 bases). CDR3 size: 14 residues. V lost 7 bases, J lost 0 bases, and 14 bases lay in between. CDR1 and CDR2 from the germline V gene are SGHNT and YYREEE (reference sequence).

This clone was counted a few times. The chain employs TRBV9 and TRBJ2-3, with a weak D call TRBD1 (6 bases). The ends were cut back, 4 bases at V and 0 bases at J, with 12 bases in the middle. The germline V gene encodes CDR1 SGDLS and CDR2 YYNGEE. This CDR3 comprises 15 residues. In DNA form, the CDR3 reads TGTGCCAGCAGCCCGGGACACGTTAGCACAGATACGCAGTATTTT. It encodes CASSPGHVSTDTQYF. Drawing the rest from reference TRBV9 and TRBJ2-3, the complete variable domain is DSGVTQTPKHLITATGQRVTLRCSPRSGDLSVYWYQQSLDQGLQFLIQYYNGEERAKGNILERFSAQQFPDLHSELNLSSLELGDSALYFCASSPGHVSTDTQYFGPGTRLTVL.